The sequence of this TCR beta chain was determined in a study of T cell changes during pregnancy in multiple sclerosis. Clones were sequenced by immunoSEQ multiplex PCR, and TCRdb holds only the in-frame ones, with some missing. This sample carries roughly 34,000 clones, roughly 93% of them seen once, and the ten largest clones take 4% to 4.5%. The V and J ends lost 0 bases and 2 bases respectively, with 5 bases between them. The length of the CDR3 is 13 residues. Germline lookup yields CDR1 SGHRS and CDR2 YFSETQ. This TCR was sampled from a female donor in good health, enrolled as a control in a pregnancy study. The rearrangement joins TRBV5-1 to TRBJ1-2, with D uncertain. The sample in question was peripheral blood, obtained in the second trimester of pregnancy. In nucleotides, the CDR3 is TGCGCCAGCAGCTTGGCGGGGAACTATGGCTACACCTTC. Protein sequence: CASSLAGNYGYTF.